One and the same sample provided the 9 T cell receptor beta chains below, sequenced in a study of blood T cell repertoires in COVID-19. Using immunoSEQ multiplex PCR, the repertoire was profiled, and TCRdb retains in-frame clones only, with some absent. Among 150,000 to 200,000 clones listed, 85% to 90% were seen once. Sequencing was performed on PBMCs or T cells enriched from blood (not recorded which). These receptors all stem from a woman aged 45 to 65 who had recovered from COVID-19.

This clone was counted between two and nine times. V usage is TRBV28 and J usage is TRBJ1-1; D is undetermined. Germline lookup yields CDR1 MDHEN and CDR2 SYDVKM. The CDR3 has 12 residues. Trimming shortened V by 3 bases and J by 4 bases, and 6 bases separated the two germline ends. CDR3 protein: CASSLAGTEAFF. DNA of the CDR3: TGTGCCAGCAGTTTGGCTGGCACTGAAGCTTTCTTT.

The chain links TRBV2 to TRBJ2-1; D is possibly TRBD2 (7 bases). Trimming cost V 7 bases and J 0 bases, with 10 bases left between them. The CDR3 covers 14 residues. CDR1 SNHLY and CDR2 FYNNEI come from the germline V gene. CDR3 residues: CASKGGASYNEQFF. CDR3 coding DNA: TGTGCCAGCAAGGGGGGGGCCTCCTACAATGAGCAGTTCTTC.

This rearrangement joins TRBV6-5 to TRBJ1-2, with TRBD1 identical over 8 bases. Germline V gene lookup returns CDR1 MNHEY and CDR2 SVGAGI. The junction had 5 bases not matched to a gene; V was cut back by 6 bases and J by 8 bases. This CDR3 contains 12 residues. The CDR3 sequence is CASRQGAGGYTF. The CDR3, as DNA: TGTGCCAGCAGGCAGGGGGCTGGGGGCTACACCTTC.

This clone was detected a few times. V is TRBV27 and J is TRBJ1-2; 11 nucleotides match TRBD1. V gave up 10 bases and J gave up 4 bases; unmatched junction bases: 14. Germline CDR1 reads MNHEY; CDR2 reads SMNVEV (reference sequence). There are 16 residues in the CDR3. CDR3 DNA: TGTGCCACCCGCCGACTGGACAGGGGGCGATTCTATGGCTACACCTTC. The encoded protein is CATRRLDRGRFYGYTF.

CDR3 DNA sequence: TGTGCCAGCAGTTTAGCCGAGGGGGCAAGGCTGTTTTTT. Amino acid sequence: CASSLAEGARLFF. The J gene is TRBJ1-4, the V gene TRBV12-3 or TRBV12-4; TRBD1 matches at 7 bases. The CDR3 spans 13 residues. The V segment lost 0 bases and the J segment 14 bases; nucleotides outside the gene matches: 6.

The chain carries TRBV19 and TRBJ1-1, with 7 bases that match TRBD1. With V trimmed by 3 bases and J by 2 bases, 9 bases remained unmatched. CDR3 size: 16 residues. From germline, CDR1 is LNHDA and CDR2 SQIVND (reference sequence). Here the CDR3 reads CASSISTGHRNTEAFF. The DNA for the CDR3 is TGTGCCAGTAGTATCTCGACAGGGCACCGAAACACTGAAGCTTTCTTT.

This chain uses TRBV10-3 with TRBJ2-7; D perhaps matches TRBD1 (6 bases). This CDR3 spans 13 amino acids. In germline, CDR1 is ENHRY, CDR2 SYGVKD. Trimming took 5 bases from V and 6 from J, leaving 14 bases between them. The CDR3 loop reads CAISSRQDSEQYF. The CDR3 coding sequence is TGTGCCATCAGTAGTAGACAGGATAGCGAGCAGTACTTC.

The J gene is TRBJ1-2, the V gene TRBV7-8, with TRBD1 matching 7 bases. The trim removed 6 bases at V and 8 bases at J, leaving 15 bases unmatched. The CDR3 runs 15 residues. Germline lookup yields CDR1 SGHVS and CDR2 FQNEAQ. The CDR3 coding sequence is TGTGCCAGCAGAGGACCACAGGGGCGGGTCGAGGGCTACACCTTC. Translated: CASRGPQGRVEGYTF.

The chain recombines TRBV10-3 with TRBJ2-1; 7 nucleotides agree with TRBD1. Germline V gene sequence: CDR1 ENHRY, CDR2 SYGVKD. This CDR3 spans 12 amino acids. Losses at the gene ends were 9 bases for V and 7 bases for J; bases not matched to a gene: 6. DNA of the CDR3: TGTGCCATTCGGACAGGTCGGAATGAGCAGTTCTTC. The encoded protein is CAIRTGRNEQFF.